Sequencing of this TCR beta chain was carried out in a study of beta chain features in type 1 diabetes. Regarding the study as a whole: For TCRB rearrangement, an influence of HLA type remained unresolved here. TCRB CDR3 length was moderately but significantly reduced in all four CD4+ subsets of Type 1 diabetes patients.

The sequenced template was cDNA made from the entire isolated RNA. Only in-frame clones appear in the TCRdb table, and some are missing; sequencing was by immunoSEQ multiplex PCR. This sample carries 350,000 to 450,000 clones, about 14% of them seen once, and the ten largest clones take 0.019%. The CDR3 spans 16 residues. Germline assignment: CDR1 SGHVS and CDR2 FNYEAQ. V lost 6 bases to trimming and J lost 1 base, with 16 bases between them. This clone was counted between two and nine times. The antigen is undetermined. Stem cell-like memory, regulatory, central memory and naive CD4+ cells were sorted via CD45RO/CCR7/CD25/CD127/CD95/CD27. Populations obtained by sorting all exceeded 98% purity.

The rearrangement joins TRBV7-6 to TRBJ1-3; possible D gene TRBD1, 6 bases. The sample consisted of naive CD4+ T cells from blood. The sequence was obtained from a woman aged 18-29 years in good health. The chain's CDR3 is CASSSRGDRSGNTIYF. Written as DNA, the CDR3 is TGTGCCAGCAGTTCGCGAGGCGACAGGTCTGGAAACACCATATATTTT.